This T cell receptor beta chain was sequenced for a study of metastatic and nonmetastatic thyroid tumors. Study overall: Both malignant and benign thyroid patients supplied peripheral blood and tumor or nodule tissue samples, across which the repertoires of these patients were then compared.

In this sample, this clone is medium-sized. TCRdb reprocessed the PCR reads via MiXCR. This table has approximately 40,000 clones, more than 20% appearing once. Thyroid surgery was preceded by no treatment in any patient. V was pared by 2 bases and J by 9 bases, with 0 bases of the junction left unmatched. The CDR3 is 13 amino acids. The V call is TRBV12-3 or TRBV12-4, the J call TRBJ1-6; 8 bases line up with TRBD1. The sequenced sample consisted of blood. The sequence was collected from a female donor with papillary thyroid cancer or a benign thyroid nodule (not recorded which). Some clones in this sample may be carry-over from other donors' samples. DNA for the CDR3: TGTGCCAGCAGTTTACAGGGGGCTTCACCCCTCCACTTT. Its protein product is CASSLQGASPLHF.